This T cell receptor (beta chain) was profiled in a study of Graves' ophthalmopathy and Graves' hyperthyroidism. In the study overall: Blood was drawn at initial diagnosis, before any treatment.

Amplified TCR beta CDR3 regions were obtained using RNA transcripts as template. The first round was an RT-PCR with HTBI primers, and the second round was a multiplex PCR. TCRdb ran MiXCR on the multiplex PCR reads and lists one entry per CDR3 protein. This table holds about 500,000 distinct CDR3 sequences, 13% to 15% found once. CDR1 is LNHNV, CDR2 YYDKDF, per germline (reference sequence). This CDR3 has 16 residues. The V gene lost 1 base and the J gene lost 4 bases, with 14 bases spanning the gap. The V call is TRBV15, the J call TRBJ1-5, with D uncertain. The source material was blood. The receptor was isolated from a woman in her twenties or thirties with Graves' ophthalmopathy. Here the CDR3 reads CATSRGEGFPNQPQHF. The CDR3 coding sequence is TGTGCCACCAGCAGAGGTGAAGGGTTCCCTAATCAGCCCCAGCATTTT.